This T cell receptor (beta chain) comes out of a study of cytomegalovirus exposure and HLA in healthy donors. Findings and caveats of the study: Later analysis identified 15,000 to 20,000 TCR beta sequences associated with HLA alleles, using a false discovery rate threshold of 0.05. Cytomegalovirus status was reportedly diagnosed by the classifier with high specificity and sensitivity. Apart from CMV serostatus, no immune exposure information was available.

The PCR employed 60 Vbeta primers together with 13 Jbeta primers. The authors' processing: In a later analysis, of roughly 83 million unique beta chains, about 10 million appeared in at least two donors. Some clones are missing from TCRdb's copy, which holds only in-frame ones; the method was immunoSEQ multiplex PCR. V and J calls and clone size are copied from that table; D and trimming were computed from the DNA. The sample consists of tens of thousands of clones, 78% of them appearing once. This clone was counted once. The antigen remains undetermined. Germline values: CDR1 MNHEY, CDR2 SMNVEV (reference sequence). Trimming took 4 bases from V and 7 from J, leaving 7 bases between them. The CDR3 runs 11 residues.

Sequencing used PBMCs. The receptor was derived from a woman in her thirties or forties in good health and CMV-seronegative. V gene TRBV27 combines with J gene TRBJ1-2, with TRBD1 as a possible D gene (5 bases). CDR3 nucleotide sequence: TGTGCCAGCAGTTCGGGACTTGGCTACACCTTC. Translated: CASSSGLGYTF.